Listed here are 12 T cell receptor beta chains from one sample, sequenced in a study of Ad26.COV2.S vaccination and SARS-CoV-2 variants. Treatment meaning: roughly 20 received Ad26.COV2.S at low or high dose, single or two shots; roughly five received placebo; per-sample allocation not given. Specimen acquisition occurred on day 63 following the initial vaccine or placebo injection. TCRdb's copy holds only in-frame clones and misses some; the assay was immunoSEQ multiplex PCR. Found here are approximately 360,000 clones, roughly 80% of them singletons; the top ten hold more than 7%. Material: peripheral blood, obtained in a trial of Ad26.COV2.S vaccine versus placebo. The receptors come from a person between 18 and 65 years old who received the Ad26.COV2.S COVID-19 vaccine or a placebo.

This clone was seen just once. The V and J genes are TRBV6-5 and TRBJ1-5; 8 nucleotides agree with TRBD1. V was clipped by 5 bases and J by 6 bases; unmatched bases: 9. CDR1 MNHEY and CDR2 SVGAGI come from the germline V gene. The CDR3 contains 15 residues. The CDR3 DNA reads TGTGCCAGCAGTCCGGAACGGGGACAGGTTCAGCCCCAGCATTTT. Amino acid sequence: CASSPERGQVQPQHF.

The chain combines TRBV6-5 with TRBJ1-4; D is unresolved. Trimming stripped 0 bases from V and 8 bases from J, with 13 bases between. The germline V gene has CDR1 MNHEY and CDR2 SVGAGI. This CDR3 region has 15 residues. The CDR3 DNA reads as TGTGCCAGCAGTTACTCGTTTGTAGTCGAGGAAAAACTGTTTTTT. This codes for CASSYSFVVEEKLFF.

The chain uses TRBV3-1 (or the pseudogene TRBV3-2) and TRBJ2-7; either TRBD1 or TRBD2 may fit D (6 bases each). The CDR3 runs to 18 residues. V lost 1 base and J 4 bases, leaving 23 bases between the germline ends. Germline V CDR1 and CDR2: LGHDT, YNNKEL (reference sequence). CDR3 residues: CASSQGGGLRREKYEQYF. The CDR3 DNA follows: TGTGCCAGCAGCCAAGGAGGGGGTTTGCGACGGGAGAAATACGAGCAGTACTTC.

CDR3 DNA sequence: TGCGCCAGCAGCTTGAGAAGGGGGGAAGATACGCAGTATTTT. Translation gives CASSLRRGEDTQYF. The genes are TRBV5-1 and TRBJ2-3, with D perhaps assigned TRBD1 or TRBD2 (6 bases each). The CDR3 has 14 amino acids. Trimming cost V 1 base and J 5 bases, with 11 bases left between them. In germline, CDR1 is SGHRS, CDR2 YFSETQ.

The V call is TRBV11-3, the J call TRBJ1-2; 7 bases are a match to TRBD1. Germline V gives CDR1 SGHNT, CDR2 YENEEA. Trimming cost V 0 bases and J 4 bases; bases outside gene matches: 14. The CDR3 runs 18 residues. This CDR3 reads CASSLDKTGPFSSYGYTF. The CDR3 bases are TGTGCCAGCAGCTTAGATAAGACAGGGCCCTTTTCTTCCTATGGCTACACCTTC. Looking up the rest from reference TRBV11-3 and TRBJ1-2 gives the full variable domain: EAGVVQSPRYKIIEKKQPVAFWCNPISGHNTLYWYLQNLGQGPELLIRYENEEAVDDSQLPKDRFSAERLKGVDSTLKIQPAELGDSAVYLCASSLDKTGPFSSYGYTFGSGTRLTVV.

The chain uses TRBV6-2 or TRBV6-3 and TRBJ2-7; the D call may be TRBD1 or TRBD2 (5 bases each). This CDR3 is built from 16 residues. CDR1 is MNHEY, CDR2 SVGEGT, per germline. V was shortened by 5 bases and J by 3 bases, with 20 bases between the two germline ends. The CDR3 region is CASSHYSGTGFYEQYF. In DNA, the CDR3 is TGTGCCAGCAGTCACTATTCCGGGACGGGTTTCTACGAGCAGTACTTC.

This sequence joins TRBV11-3 and TRBJ2-7, with a tentative D call TRBD1 (5 bases). The germline V and J ends were trimmed by 1 base and 1 base, with 8 bases remaining between them. Germline CDR1 reads SGHNT; CDR2 reads YENEEA. The CDR3 spans 14 residues. The CDR3 sequence is CASSLGHRSYEQYF. In nucleotides, the CDR3 is TGTGCCAGCAGCTTAGGGCACAGGTCCTACGAGCAGTACTTC.

The chain recombines TRBV19 with TRBJ1-2, with D possibly being TRBD1 (5 bases). V lost 5 bases and J lost 1, with 14 bases in between. The CDR3 loop spans 15 amino acids. Germline CDR1 is LNHDA and CDR2 is SQIVND (reference sequence). The CDR3 reads CASSPPGGINYGYTF. As DNA, the CDR3 is TGTGCCAGTAGTCCCCCGGGGGGGATTAACTATGGCTACACCTTC.

The J gene is TRBJ2-1, the V gene TRBV6-6, with a possible D match to TRBD2 (6 bases). The length of the CDR3 is 14 residues. The germline V gene has CDR1 MNHNY and CDR2 SVGAGI (reference sequence). Trimming removed 6 bases at V and 2 bases at J, with 11 bases between. This CDR3 is CASREGQAYNEQFF. CDR3 DNA sequence: TGTGCCAGCAGGGAGGGGCAGGCCTACAATGAGCAGTTCTTC.

V and J are TRBV20-1 and TRBJ2-5, with 7 positions matching TRBD2. The CDR3 extends over 12 amino acids. Germline loops: CDR1 DFQATT, CDR2 SNEGSKA (reference sequence). The ends lost 3 bases at V and 4 bases at J; junction bases unmatched: 2. In DNA, the CDR3 is TGCAGTGCTAGTCAGCGGGGAGAGACCCAGTACTTC. This translates into CSASQRGETQYF.

The genes are TRBV6-2 or TRBV6-3 and TRBJ2-1, with 13 nucleotides matching TRBD2. In germline, CDR1 is MNHEY, CDR2 SVGEGT. The J segment lost 7 bases and the V segment lost 1 base, leaving 4 bases of the junction unmatched. The CDR3 is 16 amino acids. The DNA of the CDR3 is TGTGCCAGCAGTTACTTGGGACTAGCGGGAATGAATGAGCAGTTCTTC. Its protein product is CASSYLGLAGMNEQFF.

The genes are TRBV11-3 and TRBJ2-3, with 12 nucleotides matching TRBD2. V gave up 3 bases and J gave up 4 bases; unmatched junction bases: 5. Germline V CDR1 and CDR2: SGHNT, YENEEA. CDR3 length: 16 residues. CDR3 residues: CASSFRLAGAADTQYF. As DNA, the CDR3 is TGTGCCAGCAGCTTTAGACTAGCGGGAGCGGCAGATACGCAGTATTTT.